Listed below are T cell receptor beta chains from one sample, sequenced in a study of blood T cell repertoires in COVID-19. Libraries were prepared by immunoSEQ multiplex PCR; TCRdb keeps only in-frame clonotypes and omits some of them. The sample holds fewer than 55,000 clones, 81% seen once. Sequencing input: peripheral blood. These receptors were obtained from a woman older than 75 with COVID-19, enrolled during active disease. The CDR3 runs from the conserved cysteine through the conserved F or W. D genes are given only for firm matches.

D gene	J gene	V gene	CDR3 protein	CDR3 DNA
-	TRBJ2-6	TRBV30	CAWSRGYSGANVLTF	TGTGCCTGGAGTAGGGGGTACTCTGGGGCCAACGTCCTGACTTTC
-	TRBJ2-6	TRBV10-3	CAISDPRGANVLTF	TGTGCCATCAGTGATCCCAGGGGGGCCAACGTCCTGACTTTC
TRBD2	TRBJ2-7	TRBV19	CASSPYSGSDYEQYF	TGTGCCAGTAGCCCCTATAGCGGGAGCGACTACGAGCAGTACTTC
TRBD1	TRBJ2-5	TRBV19	CASSGQAGRETQYF	TGTGCCAGTTCTGGACAGGCCGGACGAGAGACCCAGTACTTC
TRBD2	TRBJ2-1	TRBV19	CASSPTGTSGVQYNEQFF	TGTGCCAGTAGTCCCACGGGGACTAGCGGGGTTCAATACAATGAGCAGTTCTTC
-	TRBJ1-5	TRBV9	CASSPTQGYQPQHF	TGTGCCAGCAGCCCCACCCAGGGTTATCAGCCCCAGCATTTT
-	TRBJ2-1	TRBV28	CAATEYSSYNEQFF	TGTGCCGCGACAGAGTACAGCTCCTACAATGAGCAGTTCTTC
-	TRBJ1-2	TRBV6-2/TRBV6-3	CASSIDSYGYTF	TGTGCCAGCAGTATTGACAGCTATGGCTACACCTTC
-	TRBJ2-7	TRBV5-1	CASSQDFYEQYF	TGCGCCAGCAGCCAGGACTTCTACGAGCAGTACTTC
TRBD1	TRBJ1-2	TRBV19	CASSLPMDRGGYTF	TGTGCCAGTAGTCTACCAATGGACAGGGGAGGCTACACCTTC